This T cell receptor (beta chain) was captured by sequencing in a study of blood T cells in healthy people across ages. A sample-barcoded 5' primer and a J-beta primer mix were used in a second PCR of roughly 6 to 11 cycles. TCRdb fed the 5' RACE reads into MiXCR, producing one record per CDR3 protein. The sample consists of more than 650,000 distinct CDR3 sequences, around a fifth of them appearing once. This clonotype came up a few times. Antigen specificity is unknown. The authors extracted at least 6 micrograms of total RNA per sample. Whole-study findings and limits: TCR beta diversity per million T cells fell roughly linearly with age. Higher diversity, along with more naive CD4+ cells, distinguished long-lived donors from aged donors.

CDR3 length: 15 amino acids. V lost 6 bases and J 1 base, leaving 14 bases between the germline ends. Germline V gives CDR1 MDHEN, CDR2 SYDVKM. The sequence derives from a man between 65 and 85 years old in good health. Sequences were obtained from blood. The chain uses TRBV28 and TRBJ2-3, with unresolved D. The CDR3 DNA follows: TGTGCCAGCAGCAAAACCGGGCTCCGCACAGATACGCAGTATTTT. It encodes CASSKTGLRTDTQYF. The full variable domain, with the rest looked up from reference TRBV28 and TRBJ2-3, is DVKVTQSSRYLVKRTGEKVFLECVQDMDHENMFWYRQDPGLGLRLIYFSYDVKMKEKGDIPEGYSVSREKKERFSLILESASTNQTSMYLCASSKTGLRTDTQYFGPGTRLTVL.